These T cell receptor beta chains were read from a single sample in a study of blood T cell repertoires in COVID-19. Sequenced by immunoSEQ multiplex PCR; TCRdb stores in-frame clones only, minus some. The table records about 75,000 clones, more than 75% of them present only once. Sequenced material: peripheral blood. These receptors came from a human donor in a cohort sampled during active COVID-19. CDR3s include the opening cysteine and the closing phenylalanine or tryptophan. The D gene is left open where the match is weak. Size values are once, few and many counts, or a class for expanded clones, and some rows have none.

14 TRBJ1-2 TRBD1 TRBV27 . TGTGCCAGCAGATCTTCTGGGACAGCCTATGGCTACACCTTC CASRSSGTAYGYTF
15 TRBJ2-3 . TRBV5-4 . TGTGCCAGCAGCTTGGCAGCGACTCTCACAGATACGCAGTATTTT CASSLAATLTDTQYF
16 TRBJ2-7 . TRBV18 . TGTGCCAGCTCACCATTCTCGGCAGGCGATAGCTACGAGCAGTACTTC CASSPFSAGDSYEQYF
16 TRBJ2-1 . TRBV6-5 . TGTGCCAGCAGTTACTCGTCCATCAGCTCCTACAATGAGCAGTTCTTC CASSYSSISSYNEQFF
15 TRBJ2-2 . TRBV9 . TGTGCCAGCAGCGTAGGGGCCGCGAACACCGGGGAGCTGTTTTTT CASSVGAANTGELFF
15 TRBJ2-7 TRBD2 TRBV5-1 . TGCGCCAGCAGCGACCCCGGGACTAGCAGTTACGAGCAGTACTTC CASSDPGTSSYEQYF
12 TRBJ1-2 . TRBV5-6 . TGTGCCAGCAGCTTGGGGCCTCTAGGATTCACCTTC CASSLGPLGFTF
14 TRBJ2-5 TRBD2 TRBV6-6 . TGTGCCAGCAGTCGGACTAGCGATCAAGAGACCCAGTACTTC CASSRTSDQETQYF
13 TRBJ1-3 . TRBV5-1 . TGCGCCAGCAGCTTCGAGTCTGGAAACACCATATATTTT CASSFESGNTIYF
14 TRBJ2-7 TRBD2 TRBV6-1 . TGTGCCAGCAGTGAAAGCGGGGGCGCCTTCGAGCAGTACTTC CASSESGGAFEQYF
16 TRBJ2-7 . TRBV5-5 . TGTGCCAGCAGCTACCCAGGGACACGTACATCCTACGAGCAGTACTTC CASSYPGTRTSYEQYF
15 TRBJ1-5 TRBD1 TRBV7-6 . TGTGCCAGCAGCCCAGGGACAGGGAGCAATCAGCCCCAGCATTTT CASSPGTGSNQPQHF
15 TRBJ1-1 TRBD1 TRBV5-1 . TGCGCCAGCAGCGGGGGAACAGGGGGGAGGCCTGAAGCTTTCTTT CASSGGTGGRPEAFF
14 TRBJ2-1 . TRBV14 . TGTGCCAGCAGCCAAGACCTTTACAGGGATGAGCAGTTCTTC CASSQDLYRDEQFF
13 TRBJ2-5 . TRBV6-5 . TGTGCCAGCAGTTACGAAGGGGGTCGGACCCAGTACTTC CASSYEGGRTQYF
16 TRBJ1-2 TRBD1 TRBV2 . TGTGCCAGCAGTGAAATTCCCCCGGACAGGGGGTTTGGCTACACCTTC CASSEIPPDRGFGYTF
15 TRBJ2-1 TRBD2 TRBV19 . TGTGCCAGTAGTATTGGGACTAGCGGGAGTCATGAGCAGTTCTTC CASSIGTSGSHEQFF
17 TRBJ1-4 . TRBV4-2 . TGTGCCAGCAGCCACCGTTTCCTACAGGGAGGGGGTGAAAAACTGTTTTTT CASSHRFLQGGGEKLFF
19 TRBJ1-4 . TRBV12-2 . TGTGCAAGTCGCTTAAATCGGAGTCGTGACAGGGGGCTTGGGGAAAAACTGTTTTTT CASRLNRSRDRGLGEKLFF
16 TRBJ1-2 . TRBV5-1 . TGCGCCAGCAGCTTGGCCGGGGGGACCCGAGTCTATGGCTACACCTTC CASSLAGGTRVYGYTF
14 TRBJ2-3 . TRBV5-1 . TGCGCCAGCAGCTTGGGCGGACTGACAGATACGCAGTATTTT CASSLGGLTDTQYF
17 TRBJ2-5 TRBD2 TRBV5-1 . TGCGCCAGTACCGAGGGGGTAGCGGGAGGGCCGAGGGAGACCCAGTACTTC CASTEGVAGGPRETQYF
15 TRBJ1-2 . TRBV5-1 . TGCGCCAGCACCGGGGGTAGAGGGGTCAACTATGGCTACACCTTC CASTGGRGVNYGYTF
15 TRBJ2-3 TRBD2 TRBV6-4 . TGTGCCAGCAGTGTTTGGCTAGCGGGCACAGATACGCAGTATTTT CASSVWLAGTDTQYF
15 TRBJ1-4 TRBD1 TRBV28 . TGTGCCAGCAGGAACCCCGGGACAGGGCTTCGGAGACTGTTTTTT CASRNPGTGLRRLFF
15 TRBJ2-2 . TRBV7-2 . TGTGCCAGCAGCCCCAGAGGGGGTAACACCGGGGAGCTGTTTTTT CASSPRGGNTGELFF
15 TRBJ1-6 TRBD1 TRBV5-1 few TGCGCCAGCGGGGACAGGGGAAACTATAATTCACCCCTCCACTTT CASGDRGNYNSPLHF
14 TRBJ2-7 TRBD1 TRBV5-1 . TGCGCCAGCAGCGAAATACAGGGGGCCTACGAGCAGTACTTC CASSEIQGAYEQYF
13 TRBJ1-1 . TRBV27 . TGTGCCAGCAGTTATCGGTTGAACACTGAAGCTTTCTTT CASSYRLNTEAFF
13 TRBJ1-5 . TRBV15 . TGTGCCACCAGCAAGGACAGTCCTCAGCCCCAGCATTTT CATSKDSPQPQHF
15 TRBJ2-7 . TRBV6-5 . TGTGCCAGCAGTTACTCGAACCAGGTCCCCTACGAGCAGTACTTC CASSYSNQVPYEQYF
13 TRBJ2-1 TRBD1 TRBV11-2 . TGTGCCAGCAGACGGACAGGGGACAATGAGCAGTTCTTC CASRRTGDNEQFF